Listed here are 28 T cell receptor beta chains from one sample, sequenced in a study of T cells in Graves' hyperthyroidism and ophthalmopathy. Amplification yielded TCR beta CDR3 regions, with RNA transcripts as the source. With the HTBI primer set, the TCR CDR3 went through a first round of RT-PCR. TCRdb independently ran MiXCR on the multiplex PCR reads; one entry per CDR3 protein. The sample holds approximately 600,000 distinct CDR3 sequences, about 15% seen once. Sequenced input: blood. These receptors were obtained from a woman between 40 and 50 years old with Graves' ophthalmopathy.

This clonotype was recorded at least ten times. The V call is TRBV4-1, the J call TRBJ1-2; tentative D call: TRBD1 (5 bases). This CDR3 has 13 residues. V was cut by 2 bases and J by 6 bases, with 10 bases left in between. The germline gives CDR1 MGHRA, CDR2 YSYEKL. The CDR3 is CASSQTGADGYTF. The CDR3 coding sequence is TGCGCCAGCAGCCAAACTGGGGCGGATGGCTACACCTTC.

The table lists this clonotype with a few counts. The J gene is TRBJ1-1, the V gene TRBV2; D may be TRBD1 (6 bases). This CDR3 has 13 amino acids. V was cut by 8 bases and J by 1 base, with 11 bases left in between. Per germline, CDR1 SNHLY and CDR2 FYNNEI. CDR3 in amino acids: CASAGGPNTEAFF. CDR3 nucleotide sequence: TGTGCCAGCGCTGGGGGCCCGAACACTGAAGCTTTCTTT.

This clonotype was detected many times. V gene TRBV6-5 combines with J gene TRBJ1-5; D unresolved. The V end was cut by 0 bases, the J end by 3 bases, with 6 bases between. The CDR3 contains 14 residues. Germline V gives CDR1 MNHEY, CDR2 SVGAGI. CDR3 amino acids: CASSYSKFNQPQHF. In DNA form, the CDR3 reads TGTGCCAGCAGTTACTCGAAATTCAATCAGCCCCAGCATTTT.

This clonotype was recorded many times. The chain is built from TRBV11-2 and TRBJ2-3, with 14 bases matching TRBD2. The V and J ends lost 5 bases and 5 bases, in that order; junction bases with no gene match: 9. CDR1 and CDR2 (germline): SGHAT, FQNNGV. The CDR3 is 17 amino acids. CDR3 in DNA: TGTGCCAGCAGCGACGGACTAGCGGGAGGTGGAGGAGATACGCAGTATTTT. Translation: CASSDGLAGGGGDTQYF.

This clonotype was seen ten or more times. The chain carries TRBV15 and TRBJ1-6, with 9 bases identical to TRBD1. The CDR3 consists of 16 residues. Trimming removed 5 bases from V and 8 bases from J; junction bases left unmatched: 10. Germline lookup yields CDR1 LNHNV and CDR2 YYDKDF (reference sequence). The CDR3 DNA sequence: TGTGCCACCAGCGTTCACTCCGGGACAGGGTATTCACCCCTCCACTTT. Amino acids: CATSVHSGTGYSPLHF.

The rearrangement links TRBV6-1 to TRBJ1-3; D call uncertain. Germline assignment: CDR1 MNHNS and CDR2 SASEGT. The CDR3 has 17 residues. V lost 5 bases and J 0 bases, leaving 17 bases between the germline ends. The CDR3: CASSMRRIIFSGNTIYF. In DNA form, the CDR3 reads TGTGCCAGCAGTATGAGACGGATTATATTCTCTGGAAACACCATATATTTT.

In this sample, this clonotype turned up many times. The rearrangement joins TRBV28 to TRBJ2-7; D not resolved. The CDR3 consists of 14 residues. Germline loops: CDR1 MDHEN, CDR2 SYDVKM. V gave up 5 bases and J gave up 5 bases, with 16 bases separating them. The CDR3 nucleotides read TGTGCCAGCAGTAACTTGGGCCAGTTGCACGAGCAGTACTTC. It yields the protein CASSNLGQLHEQYF.

The count of this clonotype is one. The chain links TRBV7-9 to TRBJ1-1; weak D call: TRBD1 (6 bases). Deletions cut 8 bases from V and 0 bases from J, with 10 bases between. The CDR3 has 13 residues. Looked up from germline, CDR1 is SEHNR and CDR2 is FQNEAQ (reference sequence). CDR3 residues: CASGGALNTEAFF. CDR3 nucleotides: TGTGCCAGCGGGGGGGCCTTGAACACTGAAGCTTTCTTT.

At least ten counts were recorded for this clonotype. The chain carries TRBV6-1 and TRBJ1-2; D call uncertain. Trimming removed 2 bases from V and 2 bases from J, with 9 bases in between. The CDR3 length is 14 residues. Germline loops: CDR1 MNHNS, CDR2 SASEGT. Here the CDR3 reads CASSENTENYGYTF. The DNA of the CDR3 is TGTGCCAGCAGTGAAAATACAGAGAACTATGGCTACACCTTC.

This clonotype was counted many times. The V gene is TRBV20-1, the J gene TRBJ1-5; no definite D call. The V gene's germline CDR1 is DFQATT and CDR2 SNEGSKA (reference sequence). V gave up 5 bases and J gave up 3 bases, with 8 bases separating them. The CDR3 runs to 12 residues. In nucleotides, the CDR3 is TGCAGTGCTGAGGACGTCAATCAGCCCCAGCATTTT. This encodes CSAEDVNQPQHF.

This clonotype was detected a few times. The chain links TRBV20-1 to TRBJ1-1; 9 bases map to TRBD1. CDR1 DFQATT and CDR2 SNEGSKA come from the germline V gene (reference sequence). With 2 bases clipped from V and 4 bases from J, the junction kept 11 bases outside the gene matches. The CDR3 is 16 residues long. CDR3: CSARNSGQGESTEAFF. The DNA of the CDR3 is TGCAGTGCTAGAAATTCGGGACAGGGCGAAAGCACTGAAGCTTTCTTT.

This clonotype was picked up many times. The chain links TRBV12-3 or TRBV12-4 to TRBJ1-3; possible D gene TRBD1, 5 bases. The CDR3 has 17 amino acids. V was shortened by 0 bases and J by 0 bases, with 12 bases between the two germline ends. The CDR3 loop reads CASSLAWGIDSGNTIYF. The DNA for the CDR3 is TGTGCCAGCAGTTTAGCTTGGGGGATCGACTCTGGAAACACCATATATTTT.

V and J are TRBV10-3 and TRBJ1-1; D not certain. The germline CDR1 and CDR2 sequences are ENHRY and SYGVKD. Trimming removed 4 bases from V and 0 bases from J, with 6 bases in between. This CDR3 region has 13 residues. The CDR3 DNA reads TGTGCCATCAGTGTAGTCATGAACACTGAAGCTTTCTTT. Encoded protein: CAISVVMNTEAFF.

This clonotype was picked up many times. The genes are TRBV11-1 and TRBJ1-1; TRBD1 matches 8 bases. With V trimmed by 4 bases and J by 6 bases, 22 bases remained unmatched. The CDR3 extends over 19 amino acids. Germline CDR1 reads SGHAT; CDR2 reads FQDESV (reference sequence). Here the CDR3 DNA reads TGTGCCAGCAGCTCCGGACAGGGTAGGGAGTCCCATACGAGGGCTGAAGCTTTCTTT. It translates to CASSSGQGRESHTRAEAFF.

There are many counts of this clonotype. The rearrangement joins TRBV11-2 to TRBJ2-5; TRBD1 aligns across 9 bases. This CDR3 is built from 16 residues. CDR1 and CDR2 (germline): SGHAT, FQNNGV. J was trimmed by 5 bases and V by 1 base; bases with no gene match: 8. CDR3 sequence: CASSLGNRGLRETQYF. As DNA, the CDR3 is TGTGCCAGCAGCTTAGGCAACAGGGGGCTTCGGGAGACCCAGTACTTC.

This clonotype was counted many times. The V call is TRBV6-2 or TRBV6-3, the J call TRBJ2-7, with D tentatively TRBD2 (6 bases). The CDR3 spans 15 residues. Trimming left V 5 bases short and J 4 bases short, with 18 bases between. CDR1 and CDR2 from the germline V gene are MNHEY and SVGEGT. CDR3 DNA sequence: TGTGCCAGCAGTACGCTGACGCGGGGTGGATACGAGCAGTACTTC. This gives the protein CASSTLTRGGYEQYF.

This clonotype occurred many times. This chain links TRBV30 with TRBJ1-1, with D unclear. In germline, CDR1 is GTSNPN, CDR2 SVGIG (reference sequence). With 3 bases removed from V and 6 bases from J, the gap between germline ends came to 11 bases. The CDR3 loop spans 12 amino acids. For the CDR3, the DNA is TGTGCCTGGAGGGCCTGGGGTGCTGAAGCTTTCTTT. Amino acid sequence: CAWRAWGAEAFF.

This clonotype was observed many times. This chain uses TRBV12-3 or TRBV12-4 with TRBJ1-2; D perhaps matches TRBD1 (5 bases). The CDR3 has 13 amino acids. V gave up 6 bases and J gave up 7 bases, with 15 bases separating them. The CDR3 DNA follows: TGTGCCAGCAGGCGACTTGGGGGATCTGGCTACACCTTC. It encodes CASRRLGGSGYTF.

This clonotype was found many times. The chain recombines TRBV2 with TRBJ2-4; 13 bases match TRBD2. The CDR3 runs 16 residues. Per the germline V gene, CDR1 is SNHLY and CDR2 is FYNNEI. J gave up 4 bases and V 3 bases, and 3 bases lay outside the gene matches. Written as DNA, the CDR3 is TGTGCCAGCAGTGAGACTAGCGGGAGGTCTAAAAACATTCAGTACTTC. It codes for CASSETSGRSKNIQYF. The complete variable domain, with remaining parts taken from reference TRBV2 and TRBJ2-4, reads EPEVTQTPSHQVTQMGQEVILRCVPISNHLYFYWYRQILGQKVEFLVSFYNNEISEKSEIFDDQFSVERPDGSNFTLKIRSTKLEDSAMYFCASSETSGRSKNIQYFGAGTRLSVL.

This clonotype occurred many times. Sequence at one end of the junction differs from germline and may be a read error. The chain uses TRBV18 and TRBJ1-5; D call uncertain. The CDR3 spans 14 residues. CDR1 is KGHSH, CDR2 LQKENI, per germline. The CDR3 reads CASSLSLGNQPQHF. The CDR3 region has the DNA TGCGCCAGCAGCTTGAGTTTGGGTAATCAGCCCCAGCATTTT.

This clonotype came up many times. The V and J genes are TRBV6-5 and TRBJ2-7; 13 bases line up with TRBD2. V lost 2 bases and J lost 5; bases outside the gene matches: 12. The V gene's germline CDR1 is MNHEY and CDR2 SVGAGI. CDR3 length: 18 amino acids. Here the CDR3 reads CASSYGALLAGGRNEQYF. The CDR3 DNA reads as TGTGCCAGCAGTTACGGAGCGTTACTAGCGGGAGGGCGAAACGAGCAGTACTTC.

The rearrangement links TRBV4-1 to TRBJ2-2, with D uncertain. V lost 0 bases and J 6 bases, leaving 8 bases between the germline ends. Germline V gene lookup returns CDR1 MGHRA and CDR2 YSYEKL. The CDR3 runs to 14 residues. The DNA for the CDR3 is TGCGCCAGCAGCCAAGACGTGTTCCCCGGGGAGCTGTTTTTT. Translated: CASSQDVFPGELFF.

This sequence joins TRBV29-1 and TRBJ1-1, with D possibly being TRBD1 (5 bases). Germline CDR1 reads SQVTM; CDR2 reads ANQGSEA. The V gene lost 5 bases and the J gene lost 1 base, with 11 bases spanning the gap. The CDR3 covers 13 residues. CDR3 nucleotides: TGCAGCGTTAAGGGGCTTGGGAACACTGAAGCTTTCTTT. It codes for CSVKGLGNTEAFF.

V and J are TRBV13 and TRBJ2-7; a weak D match, TRBD2 (6 bases). This CDR3 has 15 residues. The V gene's germline CDR1 is PRHDT and CDR2 FYEKMQ (reference sequence). V dropped 8 bases and J dropped 2 bases, with 19 bases sitting between them. The CDR3, as DNA: TGTGCCAGCTTCTCTAGCGTTAAGACACCCTACGAGCAGTACTTC. This translates into CASFSSVKTPYEQYF.

This chain links TRBV29-1 with TRBJ2-2; D not resolved. V shed 2 bases and J shed 0 bases, with 7 bases lying between them. CDR3 length equals 14 residues. CDR1 and CDR2 from the germline V gene are SQVTM and ANQGSEA. The CDR3 region is CSVEKNANTGELFF. The CDR3 DNA follows: TGCAGCGTTGAAAAAAACGCGAACACCGGGGAGCTGTTTTTT.

This clonotype was seen more than once but under ten times. The rearrangement uses TRBV11-3 and TRBJ1-6; TRBD1 matches at 8 bases. The J segment lost 9 bases and the V segment lost 7 bases, leaving 8 bases of the junction unmatched. The CDR3 has 14 amino acids. The V gene's germline CDR1 is SGHNT and CDR2 YENEEA. DNA of the CDR3: TGTGCCAGCACCCTCGACAGGGGAGGTTCACCCCTCCACTTT. This encodes CASTLDRGGSPLHF.

The table lists this clonotype with many counts. This chain joins TRBV7-8 and TRBJ2-7, with 7 bases matching TRBD1. With 5 bases clipped from V and 3 bases from J, the junction kept 7 bases outside the gene matches. This CDR3 contains 14 residues. CDR1 SGHVS and CDR2 FQNEAQ come from the germline V gene. CDR3 coding DNA: TGTGCCAGCAGCGCAGGACAGGTCAACTACGAGCAGTACTTC. Residues: CASSAGQVNYEQYF.

This clonotype was seen at least ten times. This chain links TRBV20-1 with TRBJ2-7; 7 nucleotides agree with TRBD1. This CDR3 spans 13 amino acids. Germline CDR1 reads DFQATT; CDR2 reads SNEGSKA (reference sequence). V lost 0 bases to trimming and J lost 4 bases; unmatched junction nucleotides: 3. The CDR3: CSARDLQGYEQYF. The CDR3 DNA is TGCAGTGCTAGAGATTTACAGGGGTACGAGCAGTACTTC.